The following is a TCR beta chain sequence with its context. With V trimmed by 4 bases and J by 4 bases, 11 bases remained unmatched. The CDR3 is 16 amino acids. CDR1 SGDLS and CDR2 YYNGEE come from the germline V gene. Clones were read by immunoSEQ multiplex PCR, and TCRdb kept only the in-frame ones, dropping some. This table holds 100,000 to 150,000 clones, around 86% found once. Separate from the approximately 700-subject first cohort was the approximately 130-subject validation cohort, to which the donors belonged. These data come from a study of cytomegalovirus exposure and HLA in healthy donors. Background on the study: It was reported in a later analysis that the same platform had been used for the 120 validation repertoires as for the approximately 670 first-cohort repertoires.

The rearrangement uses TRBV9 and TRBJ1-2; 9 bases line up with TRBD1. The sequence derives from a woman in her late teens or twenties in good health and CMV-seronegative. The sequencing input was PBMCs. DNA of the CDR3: TGTGCCAGCAGCCCCCGACTGGACAGGGGTGGCTATGGCTACACCTTC. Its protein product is CASSPRLDRGGYGYTF.